Following are 8 T cell receptor beta chains from one sample sequenced in a study of blood T cell repertoires in COVID-19. Sequenced by immunoSEQ multiplex PCR; TCRdb stores in-frame clones only, minus some. The sample has about 58,000 clones, roughly 77% seen once. Source material: peripheral blood. The receptors were gathered from a man aged 55 to 69 with COVID-19, enrolled during active disease.

The chain links TRBV3-1 (or the pseudogene TRBV3-2) to TRBJ2-5; the match to TRBD2 covers 7 bases. Germline CDR1 and CDR2: LGHDT and YNNKEL (reference sequence). This CDR3 is 16 amino acids long. V shed 3 bases and J 2 bases; nucleotides not matched to a gene: 9. The CDR3 DNA follows: TGTGCCAGCAGCCAGTTTGCGGGAGCTATGCAAGAGACCCAGTACTTC. As protein: CASSQFAGAMQETQYF.

The V gene is TRBV3-1 (or the pseudogene TRBV3-2), the J gene TRBJ1-6, with 9 nucleotides matching TRBD1. Germline values: CDR1 LGHDT, CDR2 YNNKEL (reference sequence). The CDR3 loop spans 14 amino acids. Unmatched junction bases numbered 2, after V lost 2 bases and J lost 9 bases. CDR3: CASSQRDRVSPLHF. Here the CDR3 DNA reads TGTGCCAGCAGCCAAAGGGACAGGGTTTCACCCCTCCACTTT.

V gene TRBV2 combines with J gene TRBJ2-2; D uncertain. V was trimmed by 5 bases and J by 7 bases, leaving 14 bases between them. CDR1 and CDR2 (germline): SNHLY, FYNNEI. CDR3 length: 14 amino acids. The CDR3 spells CASSKLLADGELFF. In DNA form, the CDR3 reads TGTGCCAGCAGTAAACTCCTTGCGGACGGGGAGCTGTTTTTT.

In nucleotides, the CDR3 is TGCAGCGTTGAAGAGGGGGACAGGAATGAAAAACTGTTTTTT. Protein product: CSVEEGDRNEKLFF. The chain combines TRBV29-1 with TRBJ1-4, with TRBD1 matching 8 bases. The CDR3 is made up of 14 amino acids. The germline V gene has CDR1 SQVTM and CDR2 ANQGSEA. V trimming: 0 bases; J trimming: 5 bases; junction bases outside the gene matches: 2.

The chain is built from TRBV12-3 or TRBV12-4 and TRBJ2-4; possibly TRBD2 for D (5 bases). The CDR3 runs to 13 residues. The V and J ends lost 4 bases and 10 bases respectively, with 14 bases between them. The DNA for the CDR3 is TGTGCCAGCAGTTGGGCTAGCCCCCCGATTCAGTACTTC. Its translation is CASSWASPPIQYF.

The chain joins TRBV7-3 to TRBJ2-1; 10 bases map to TRBD2. Looked up from germline, CDR1 is SGHTA and CDR2 is FQGTGA. Trimming took 4 bases from V and 10 from J; bases not matched to a gene: 10. The CDR3 runs to 15 residues. The CDR3 here is CASSSQAGLAIEQFF. DNA for the CDR3: TGTGCCAGCAGCTCCCAAGCGGGACTAGCGATCGAGCAGTTCTTC. The variable domain in full, with the rest retrieved from reference TRBV7-3 and TRBJ2-1, is GAGVSQTPSNKVTEKGKYVELRCDPISGHTALYWYRQSLGQGPEFLIYFQGTGAADDSGLPNDRFFAVRPEGSVSTLKIQRTERGDSAVYLCASSSQAGLAIEQFFGPGTRLTVL.

The gene calls are TRBV19 and TRBJ1-2; 9 nucleotides line up with TRBD1. Germline V gene lookup returns CDR1 LNHDA and CDR2 SQIVND (reference sequence). The CDR3 extends over 15 amino acids. After removal of 3 bases from V and 3 bases from J, the junction contained 5 bases not matched to a gene. The CDR3 nucleotides read TGTGCCAGTAGTATGGGGACAGGGTGGGACTATGGCTACACCTTC. Its translation is CASSMGTGWDYGYTF.

V and J are TRBV9 and TRBJ2-2, with D perhaps TRBD1 (6 bases). Germline loops: CDR1 SGDLS, CDR2 YYNGEE. V shed 2 bases and J shed 5 bases, with 13 bases lying between them. CDR3 length equals 15 residues. The CDR3 loop reads CASSVGPGATGELFF. CDR3 coding DNA: TGTGCCAGCAGCGTTGGACCAGGGGCAACCGGGGAGCTGTTTTTT.